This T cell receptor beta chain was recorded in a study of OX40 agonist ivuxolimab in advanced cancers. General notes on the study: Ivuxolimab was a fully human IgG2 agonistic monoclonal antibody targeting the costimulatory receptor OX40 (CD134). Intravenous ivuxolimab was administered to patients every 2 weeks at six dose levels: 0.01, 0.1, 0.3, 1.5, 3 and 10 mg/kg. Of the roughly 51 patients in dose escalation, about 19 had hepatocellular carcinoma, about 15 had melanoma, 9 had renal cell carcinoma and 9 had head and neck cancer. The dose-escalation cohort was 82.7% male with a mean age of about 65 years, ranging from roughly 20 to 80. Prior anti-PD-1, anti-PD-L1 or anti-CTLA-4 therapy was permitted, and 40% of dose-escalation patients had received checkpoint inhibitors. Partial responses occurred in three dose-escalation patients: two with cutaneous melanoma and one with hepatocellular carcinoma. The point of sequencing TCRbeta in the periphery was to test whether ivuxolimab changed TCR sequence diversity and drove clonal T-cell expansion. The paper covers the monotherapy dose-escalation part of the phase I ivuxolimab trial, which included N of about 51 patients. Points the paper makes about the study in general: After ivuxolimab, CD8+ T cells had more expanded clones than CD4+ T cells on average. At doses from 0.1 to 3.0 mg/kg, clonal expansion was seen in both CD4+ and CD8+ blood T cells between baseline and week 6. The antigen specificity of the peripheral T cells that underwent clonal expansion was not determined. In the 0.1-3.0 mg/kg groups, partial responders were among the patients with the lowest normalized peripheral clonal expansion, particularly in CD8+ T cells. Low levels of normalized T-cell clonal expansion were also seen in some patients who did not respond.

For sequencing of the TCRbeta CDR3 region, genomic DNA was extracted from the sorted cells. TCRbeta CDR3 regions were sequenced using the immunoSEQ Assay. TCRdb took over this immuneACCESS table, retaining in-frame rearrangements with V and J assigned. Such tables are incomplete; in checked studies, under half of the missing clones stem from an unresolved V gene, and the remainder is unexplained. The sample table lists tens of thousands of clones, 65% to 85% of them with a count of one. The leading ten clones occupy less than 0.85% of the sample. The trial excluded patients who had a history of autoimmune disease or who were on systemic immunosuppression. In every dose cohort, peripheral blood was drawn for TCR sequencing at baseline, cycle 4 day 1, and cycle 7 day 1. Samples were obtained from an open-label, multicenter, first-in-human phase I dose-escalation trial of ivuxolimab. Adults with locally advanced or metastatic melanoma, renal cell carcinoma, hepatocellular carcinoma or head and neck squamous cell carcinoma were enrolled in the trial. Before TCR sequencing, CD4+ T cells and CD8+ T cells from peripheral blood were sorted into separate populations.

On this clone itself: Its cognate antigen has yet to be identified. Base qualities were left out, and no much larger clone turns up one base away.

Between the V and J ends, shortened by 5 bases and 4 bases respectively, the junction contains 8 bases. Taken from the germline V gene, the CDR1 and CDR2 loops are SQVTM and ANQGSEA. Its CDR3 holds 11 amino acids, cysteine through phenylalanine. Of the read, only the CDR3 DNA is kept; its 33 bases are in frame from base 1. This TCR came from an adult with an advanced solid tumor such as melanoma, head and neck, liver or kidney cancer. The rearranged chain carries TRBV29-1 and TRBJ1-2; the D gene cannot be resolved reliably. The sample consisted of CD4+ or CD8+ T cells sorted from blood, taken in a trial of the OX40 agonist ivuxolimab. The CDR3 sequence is CSVHQVYGYTF. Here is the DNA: TGCAGCGTTCATCAGGTCTATGGCTACACCTTC.